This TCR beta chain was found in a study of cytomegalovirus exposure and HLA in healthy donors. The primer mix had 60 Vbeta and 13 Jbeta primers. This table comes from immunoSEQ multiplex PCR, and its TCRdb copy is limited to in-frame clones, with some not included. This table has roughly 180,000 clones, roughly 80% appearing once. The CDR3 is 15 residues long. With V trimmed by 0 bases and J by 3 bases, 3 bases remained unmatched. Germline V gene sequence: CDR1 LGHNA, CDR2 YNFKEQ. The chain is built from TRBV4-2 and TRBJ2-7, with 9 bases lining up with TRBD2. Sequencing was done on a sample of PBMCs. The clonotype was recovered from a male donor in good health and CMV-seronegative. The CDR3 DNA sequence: TGTGCCAGCAGCCAAGAGGAGACTAGCGGCTACGAGCAGTACTTC. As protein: CASSQEETSGYEQYF.